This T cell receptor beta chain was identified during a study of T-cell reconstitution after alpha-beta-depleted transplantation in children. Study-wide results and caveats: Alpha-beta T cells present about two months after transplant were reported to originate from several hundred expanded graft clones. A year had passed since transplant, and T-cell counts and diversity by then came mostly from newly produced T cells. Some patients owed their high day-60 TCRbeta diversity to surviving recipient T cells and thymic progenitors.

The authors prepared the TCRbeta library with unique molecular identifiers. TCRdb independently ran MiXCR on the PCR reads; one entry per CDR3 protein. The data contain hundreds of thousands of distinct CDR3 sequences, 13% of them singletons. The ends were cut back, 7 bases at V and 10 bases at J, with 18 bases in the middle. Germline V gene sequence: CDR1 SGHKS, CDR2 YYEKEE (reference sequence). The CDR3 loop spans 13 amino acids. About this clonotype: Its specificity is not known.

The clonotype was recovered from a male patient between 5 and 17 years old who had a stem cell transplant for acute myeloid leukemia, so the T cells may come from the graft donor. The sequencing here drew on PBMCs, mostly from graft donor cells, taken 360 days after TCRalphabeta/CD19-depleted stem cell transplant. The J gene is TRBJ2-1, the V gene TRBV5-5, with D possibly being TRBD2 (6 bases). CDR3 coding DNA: TGTGCCAGCGGAAATAGGTTTAGCGGCGAGCAGTTCTTC. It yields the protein CASGNRFSGEQFF.